Presented here are 21 T cell receptor beta chains from one specimen sequenced in a study of post-analysis software for immune sequencing data. Every TCR beta cDNA library bore unique molecular identifiers. TCRdb re-called the PCR reads through MiXCR, storing one row per CDR3 protein. The repertoire holds about 540,000 distinct CDR3 sequences, with roughly 34% as singletons. These receptors have no known antigen. General study points: There were five or six TRBV segments more frequent in patients than controls, and TRBV5-6, TRBV5-1 and TRBV20-1 were among them.

The sequencing sample was made of blood. The source of these receptors is a girl aged 2-17 years with multiple sclerosis.

The sample holds many counts of this clonotype. The chain carries TRBV4-1 and TRBJ2-3; 9 bases are a match to TRBD2. V shed 1 base, J shed 6 bases, and the junction held 14 bases outside the gene matches. The germline CDR1 and CDR2 sequences are MGHRA and YSYEKL. The CDR3 has 18 residues. CDR3 DNA: TGCGCCAGCAGCCAAGCGGGAAACCTAGCGGGGTCAGGTGATACGCAGTATTTT. Residues: CASSQAGNLAGSGDTQYF.

Only a few counts were recorded for this clonotype. The V call is TRBV7-9, the J call TRBJ2-1, with D possibly being TRBD1 (7 bases). Germline CDR1 SEHNR, CDR2 FQNEAQ (reference sequence). The CDR3 has 18 amino acids. The ends were cut back, 0 bases at V and 0 bases at J, with 15 bases in the middle. This CDR3 is CASSLAAGGTNSYNEQFF. CDR3 bases: TGTGCCAGCAGCTTAGCGGCAGGGGGGACGAACTCCTACAATGAGCAGTTCTTC.

This chain joins TRBV6-1 and TRBJ1-2, with D possibly TRBD1 on 5 matching bases. With 2 bases removed from V and 2 bases from J, the gap between germline ends came to 15 bases. Germline values: CDR1 MNHNS, CDR2 SASEGT. This CDR3 has 16 residues. The CDR3 spells CASSEIFGRDNYGYTF. Written as DNA, the CDR3 is TGTGCCAGCAGTGAAATCTTCGGCAGGGACAACTATGGCTACACCTTC.

On this clonotype itself: The CDR3 end shows no conserved phenylalanine or tryptophan, and so a read error is likely. The CDR3 region is CSASGVSTDTQYL. CDR3 in DNA: TGCAGTGCTAGCGGGGTGAGCACAGATACGCAGTATTTG. V usage is TRBV20-1 and J usage is TRBJ2-3, with D perhaps TRBD2 (5 bases). The V and J ends lost 3 bases and 0 bases respectively, with 7 bases between them. CDR1 DFQATT and CDR2 SNEGSKA come from the germline V gene (reference sequence). The CDR3 consists of 13 residues.

J is TRBJ1-5 and V is TRBV12-3 or TRBV12-4, with 8 bases matching TRBD1. The CDR3 is 14 residues long. J lost 6 bases, V lost 5 bases, and 6 bases had no gene match. Here the CDR3 DNA reads TGTGCCAGCAGTCTAAGGACAGGGTCTCAGCCCCAGCATTTT. Translating gives CASSLRTGSQPQHF.

CDR3 region: CASSEAQSYQNEQFF. The CDR3 DNA sequence: TGTGCCAGCAGTGAAGCACAGTCCTATCAGAATGAGCAGTTCTTC. The gene calls are TRBV2 and TRBJ2-1; D uncertain. Germline-derived CDR1 and CDR2 are SNHLY and FYNNEI. V lost 0 bases and J 7 bases, leaving 13 bases between the germline ends. The CDR3 length is 15 residues.

This chain's CDR3 is CASSLKGLGSGYGYTF. As DNA, the CDR3 is TGTGCCAGCAGCCTCAAGGGGCTGGGTTCGGGCTATGGCTACACCTTC. The chain combines TRBV9 with TRBJ1-2; maybe TRBD1 (5 bases). The CDR3 totals 16 residues. Germline CDR1 and CDR2: SGDLS and YYNGEE. Trimming stripped 4 bases from V and 4 bases from J, with 20 bases between.

The gene calls are TRBV9 and TRBJ2-1, with 10 bases fitting TRBD2. Germline V lookup: CDR1 SGDLS, CDR2 YYNGEE. V was clipped by 0 bases and J by 8 bases; unmatched bases: 5. CDR3 size: 15 residues. The CDR3 bases are TGTGCCAGCAGCGTAGTACTAGCGGGGAAACATGAGCAGTTCTTC. It specifies CASSVVLAGKHEQFF.

On this clonotype itself: The junction and the germline gene differ at one end; a read error may be behind it. The rearrangement joins TRBV12-3 or TRBV12-4 to TRBJ2-3; 9 positions agree with TRBD2. This CDR3 comprises 14 residues. The CDR3, as DNA: TGTGTCAGCAGTCCGCGGGGGGGGCGGGATACGCAGTATTTT. This sequence encodes CVSSPRGGRDTQYF.

This clonotype was counted between two and nine times. The chain joins TRBV7-2 to TRBJ2-5; the D gene is possibly TRBD2 (5 bases). Germline CDR1 is SGHTA and CDR2 is FQGNSA. This CDR3 is 13 amino acids long. Deletions cut 4 bases from V and 4 bases from J, with 10 bases between. For the CDR3, the DNA is TGTGCCAGCAGCTCACTAGTTTTAGAGACCCAGTACTTC. The encoded protein is CASSSLVLETQYF. The whole variable domain, remainder taken from reference TRBV7-2 and TRBJ2-5, is GAGVSQSPSNKVTEKGKDVELRCDPISGHTALYWYRQSLGQGLEFLIYFQGNSAPDKSGLPSDRFSAERTGGSVSTLTIQRTQQEDSAVYLCASSSLVLETQYFGPGTRLLVL.

The rearrangement uses TRBV2 and TRBJ1-6, with D tentatively TRBD1 (5 bases). Trimming took 3 bases from V and 10 from J, leaving 16 bases between them. Germline V gene data show CDR1 as SNHLY and CDR2 as FYNNEI. The CDR3 runs 15 residues. Here the CDR3 DNA reads TGTGCCAGCAGTGATGGGAGCCCCCAGGGCTCACCCCTCCACTTT. This gives the protein CASSDGSPQGSPLHF. The entire variable domain, with the rest obtained from reference TRBV2 and TRBJ1-6, is as follows: EPEVTQTPSHQVTQMGQEVILRCVPISNHLYFYWYRQILGQKVEFLVSFYNNEISEKSEIFDDQFSVERPDGSNFTLKIRSTKLEDSAMYFCASSDGSPQGSPLHFGNGTRLTVT.

At least ten counts were recorded for this clonotype. The V and J genes are TRBV7-2 and TRBJ2-1; the match to TRBD1 covers 11 bases. Per germline, CDR1 SGHTA and CDR2 FQGNSA. This CDR3 is 14 amino acids long. V dropped 7 bases and J dropped 6; count of bases not matched to a gene: 5. The CDR3, as DNA: TGTGCCAGCAAACCGGGACAGGGGGTCAATGAGCAGTTCTTC. Protein: CASKPGQGVNEQFF.

This clonotype appeared a single time. The chain employs TRBV5-1 and TRBJ2-3; the D is unclear. V shed 2 bases and J shed 7 bases, with 14 bases lying between them. The CDR3 is made up of 14 amino acids. Germline V gene data show CDR1 as SGHRS and CDR2 as YFSETQ. This CDR3 reads CASSLRLGAHTQYF. As DNA, the CDR3 is TGCGCCAGCAGCTTACGATTGGGTGCTCATACGCAGTATTTT. Based on the CDR3 plus reference TRBV5-1 and TRBJ2-3, the full variable domain is KAGVTQTPRYLIKTRGQQVTLSCSPISGHRSVSWYQQTPGQGLQFLFEYFSETQRNKGNFPGRFSGRQFSNSRSEMNVSTLELGDSALYLCASSLRLGAHTQYFGPGTRLTVL.

This chain uses TRBV11-2 with TRBJ2-7, with a possible D match to TRBD1 (6 bases). The CDR3 runs 15 residues. Germline values: CDR1 SGHAT, CDR2 FQNNGV. Deletions cut 0 bases from V and 8 bases from J, with 17 bases between. The CDR3, as DNA: TGTGCCAGCAGCTTAGATTCACTGGCCAGGGGCCAGCAGTACTTC. It translates to CASSLDSLARGQQYF.

This clonotype was seen many times. J is TRBJ2-5 and V is TRBV7-9; no clear D. V dropped 4 bases and J dropped 5 bases, with 2 bases sitting between them. Germline V gene lookup returns CDR1 SEHNR and CDR2 FQNEAQ (reference sequence). The CDR3 totals 10 residues. CDR3 sequence reads: CASSSETQYF. The CDR3 DNA sequence: TGTGCCAGCAGCTCGGAGACCCAGTACTTC.

The table lists this clonotype with a few counts. The rearrangement joins TRBV14 to TRBJ2-1, with 9 bases aligning to TRBD1. Germline V CDR1 and CDR2: SGHDN, FVKESK. CDR3 length: 15 amino acids. The J segment lost 2 bases and the V segment lost 3 bases, leaving 2 bases of the junction unmatched. This CDR3 is CASSQNRGPYNEQFF. CDR3 nucleotide sequence: TGTGCCAGCAGCCAGAACAGGGGGCCCTACAATGAGCAGTTCTTC.

V and J are TRBV29-1 and TRBJ1-5, with TRBD1 matching over 7 bases. CDR3 length: 13 residues. Germline V lookup: CDR1 SQVTM, CDR2 ANQGSEA. The V and J ends lost 4 bases and 3 bases, in that order; junction bases with no gene match: 3. CDR3 nucleotide sequence: TGCAGCGTTGGCGGACAGGCCAATCAGCCCCAGCATTTT. Its protein product is CSVGGQANQPQHF.

V and J are TRBV3-1 and TRBJ2-5, with 15 bases aligning to TRBD2. This CDR3 comprises 17 residues. Germline assignment: CDR1 LGHDT and CDR2 YNNKEL (reference sequence). Trimming removed 2 bases from V and 5 bases from J; junction bases left unmatched: 6. The CDR3 here is CASSQPGLAGGWETQYF. CDR3 coding DNA: TGTGCCAGCAGCCAACCGGGACTAGCGGGGGGTTGGGAGACCCAGTACTTC.

Written as DNA, the CDR3 is TGCAGTGCTACAGCAGGAAAAGGCTACACCTTC. This encodes CSATAGKGYTF. This chain joins TRBV20-1 and TRBJ1-2; D not certain. The germline gives CDR1 DFQATT, CDR2 SNEGSKA (reference sequence). The CDR3 consists of 11 residues. V was shortened by 4 bases and J by 8 bases, with 11 bases between the two germline ends.

This clonotype was counted at least ten times. This chain joins TRBV20-1 and TRBJ2-5; no clear D. With 3 bases removed from V and 2 bases from J, the gap between germline ends came to 13 bases. The CDR3 runs 14 residues. CDR1 and CDR2 (germline): DFQATT, SNEGSKA (reference sequence). The CDR3 spells CSASLVGQQETQYF. The CDR3 nucleotides read TGCAGTGCTAGTCTTGTCGGGCAGCAAGAGACCCAGTACTTC.

The sample holds many counts of this clonotype. The J gene is TRBJ2-1, the V gene TRBV4-1; 7 bases match TRBD2. V lost 4 bases, J lost 8 bases, and 8 bases stayed unmatched. This CDR3 is built from 14 residues. Looked up from germline, CDR1 is MGHRA and CDR2 is YSYEKL. The CDR3, as DNA: TGCGCCAGCAGCCGGGGGGGATTTGTCGATGAGCAGTTCTTC. Its translation is CASSRGGFVDEQFF.